This record concerns one T cell receptor (beta chain) sequence. The source of the sample is a study of regulatory T cells in long-lasting Graves disease. iRepertoire HTBI primers and Arm-PCR of CDR3 regions built TCR beta libraries. TCRdb independently ran MiXCR on the multiplex PCR reads; one entry per CDR3 protein. Found here are roughly 440,000 distinct CDR3 sequences, less than 20% of them singletons; the top ten hold 20% to 25%. Stated time point: newly diagnosed GD, antithyroid drugs for less than 3 months. Construction of the TCR library relied on RNA isolated from PBMCs. The germline CDR1 and CDR2 sequences are DFQATT and SNEGSKA (reference sequence). This CDR3 contains 16 residues. The V gene end was trimmed by 0 bases and the J gene end by 4 bases; junction bases not matched to a gene: 7. The sample also formed part of further work on T cells in Graves' hyperthyroidism and ophthalmopathy.

The sequencing used peripheral blood mononuclear cells (PBMCs), collected at new diagnosis, from a patient treated with antithyroid drugs. The chain joins TRBV20-1 to TRBJ2-1; 9 positions agree with TRBD2. This TCR was sampled from a woman aged 18 to 35 with Graves disease. The CDR3 sequence is CSARDPLAGRYNEQFF. The CDR3 coding sequence is TGCAGTGCTAGAGATCCCCTAGCGGGAAGATACAATGAGCAGTTCTTC.